The rows below give T cell receptor beta chains drawn from one sample of a study of shared clonotypes between healthy human individuals. Repertoires were generated with immunoSEQ multiplex PCR, while TCRdb's copy carries only in-frame clones and drops some. The sample includes under 2,000,000 clones, about 95% of them seen just once. The sample consisted of naive CD8+ T cells sorted from blood. These receptor sequences come from a man aged 18 to 30 in good health. CDR3s leave out the opening cysteine and the closing phenylalanine or tryptophan. Fields, in order: clone size, V gene, CDR3 protein. Part of the rows lack a size; the others show once, few, many or a class for expanded clones.

>NA|TRBV6-5
ASSYPLQLNYGYT
>NA|TRBV9
ASSVSHTGELF
>NA|TRBV6-1
ASSDWTVYEQY
>NA|TRBV19
ASSPLPGYNEQF
>NA|TRBV28
ASSLTGDTEAF
>NA|TRBV7-9
ASSHGQGASNEQF
>NA|TRBV7-9
ASSLPPASKGNTIY
>NA|TRBV7-9
ASSTTQGAHEQF
>NA|TRBV4-1
ASSQAILYEQY
>NA|TRBV7-9
ASSLRRGQPDSGANVLT
>NA|TRBV4-1
ASHDHPEGHTDTQY
>NA|TRBV28
ASSFDLDRDPSQPQH
>NA|TRBV2
ASSDSGGTDTQY
>NA|TRBV7-2
ASSLVGRGNTIY
>NA|TRBV6-5
ASSYSAGNQETQY
>NA|TRBV5-5
ASSLLTTGELF
>NA|TRBV4-1
ASSQDDPGELF
>NA|TRBV5-1
ASRDYERTDTQY
>NA|TRBV7-6
ASSLGTGPGTEAF
>NA|TRBV9
ASSGQGRADEKLF
>once|TRBV28
ASSFYRGETNEKLF
>NA|TRBV13
ASSPAEAGTRAYEQY
>NA|TRBV29-1
SVEDGDYGQDTQY
>NA|TRBV28
ASSSYGLAGTETQY
>NA|TRBV27
ASSSAGTEAF
>NA|TRBV5-6
ASSPGTGFGDTQY
>NA|TRBV4-1
ASSHRQAANQPQH
>NA|TRBV5-6
ASSLSGTGGNQPQH
>NA|TRBV19
ASRKEGKETQY
>NA|TRBV6-6
ASTLGRTEAF
>NA|TRBV30
AWMLRGGRIYEQF
>NA|TRBV14
ASSGAKGKEDYGYT
>once|TRBV7-9
ASSPPRGSGETGELF
>once|TRBV4-1
ASSQDLAGAYEQY
>NA|TRBV28
ASSLYPGATNEKLF
>NA|TRBV11-2
ASSFGGHDSYEQY
>NA|TRBV7-3
ASSRGDNYEQY
>NA|TRBV7-6
ASSLAQGIEQY
>NA|TRBV27
ASSLIVVAGGGYNEQF
>NA|TRBV4-1
ASSQDGSEQY
>NA|TRBV7-6
ASSLRYRETQY
>few|TRBV10-1
ASSGGTGELF
>NA|TRBV5-1
ASSLGMNTEAF
>NA|TRBV7-9
ASSLKTGDEKLF
>NA|TRBV27
ASSLRTGLYEQF
>NA|TRBV4-1
ASSSPIGLQSTQY